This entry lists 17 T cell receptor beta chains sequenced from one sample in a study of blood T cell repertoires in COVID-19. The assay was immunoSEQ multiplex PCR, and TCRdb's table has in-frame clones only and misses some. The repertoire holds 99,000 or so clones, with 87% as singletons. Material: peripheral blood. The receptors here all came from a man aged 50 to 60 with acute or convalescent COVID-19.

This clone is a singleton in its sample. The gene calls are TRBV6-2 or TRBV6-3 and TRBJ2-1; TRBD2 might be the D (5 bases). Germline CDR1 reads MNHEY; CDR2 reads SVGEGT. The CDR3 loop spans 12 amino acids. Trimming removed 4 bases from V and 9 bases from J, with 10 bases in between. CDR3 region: CASSSDWGEQFF. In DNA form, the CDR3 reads TGTGCCAGCAGTTCGGACTGGGGTGAGCAGTTCTTC.

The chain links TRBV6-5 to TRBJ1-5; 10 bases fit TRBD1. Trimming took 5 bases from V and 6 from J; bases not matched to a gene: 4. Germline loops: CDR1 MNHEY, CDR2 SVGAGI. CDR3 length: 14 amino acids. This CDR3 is CASSTGTGAQPQHF. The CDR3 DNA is TGTGCCAGCAGTACCGGGACAGGGGCTCAGCCCCAGCATTTT.

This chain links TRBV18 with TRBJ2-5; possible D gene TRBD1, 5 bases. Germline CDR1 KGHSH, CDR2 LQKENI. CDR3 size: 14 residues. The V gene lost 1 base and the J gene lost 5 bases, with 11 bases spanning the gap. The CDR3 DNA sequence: TGTGCCAGCTCACCACTCCCCAGGGTGGAGACCCAGTACTTC. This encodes CASSPLPRVETQYF.

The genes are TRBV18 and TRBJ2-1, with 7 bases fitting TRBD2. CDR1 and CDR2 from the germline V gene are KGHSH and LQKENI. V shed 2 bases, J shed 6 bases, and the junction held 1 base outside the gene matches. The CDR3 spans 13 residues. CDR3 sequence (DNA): TGTGCCAGCTCACCAGGGGGGGGCAATGAGCAGTTCTTC. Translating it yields CASSPGGGNEQFF. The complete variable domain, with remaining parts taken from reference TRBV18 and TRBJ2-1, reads NAGVMQNPRHLVRRRGQEARLRCSPMKGHSHVYWYRQLPEEGLKFMVYLQKENIIDESGMPKERFSAEFPKEGPSILRIQQVVRGDSAAYFCASSPGGGNEQFFGPGTRLTVL.

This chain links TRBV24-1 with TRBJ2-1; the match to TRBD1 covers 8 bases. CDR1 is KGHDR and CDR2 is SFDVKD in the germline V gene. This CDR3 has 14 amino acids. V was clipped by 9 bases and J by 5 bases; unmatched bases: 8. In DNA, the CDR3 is TGTGCCACCCTTTCCGGGACAGGAGACAATGAGCAGTTCTTC. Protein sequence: CATLSGTGDNEQFF.

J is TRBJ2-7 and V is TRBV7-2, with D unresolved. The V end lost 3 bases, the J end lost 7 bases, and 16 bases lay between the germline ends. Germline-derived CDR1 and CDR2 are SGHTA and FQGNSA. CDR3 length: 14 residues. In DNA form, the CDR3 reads TGTGCCAGCAGCTTTCAGAGGAGTGCTAGGGAGCAGTACTTC. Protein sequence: CASSFQRSAREQYF.

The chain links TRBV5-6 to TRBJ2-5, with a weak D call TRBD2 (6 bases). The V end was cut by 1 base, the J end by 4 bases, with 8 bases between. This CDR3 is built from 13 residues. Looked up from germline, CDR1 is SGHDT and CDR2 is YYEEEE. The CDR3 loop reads CASSLFGGETQYF. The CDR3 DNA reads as TGTGCCAGCAGCTTGTTCGGGGGAGAGACCCAGTACTTC.

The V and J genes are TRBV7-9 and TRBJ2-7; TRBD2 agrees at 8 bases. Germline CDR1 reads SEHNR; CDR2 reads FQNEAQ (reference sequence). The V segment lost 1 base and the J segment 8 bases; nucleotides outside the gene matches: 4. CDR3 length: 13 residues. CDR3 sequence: CASSLEIAGKQYF. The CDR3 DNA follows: TGTGCCAGCAGCTTAGAAATAGCGGGAAAGCAGTACTTC.

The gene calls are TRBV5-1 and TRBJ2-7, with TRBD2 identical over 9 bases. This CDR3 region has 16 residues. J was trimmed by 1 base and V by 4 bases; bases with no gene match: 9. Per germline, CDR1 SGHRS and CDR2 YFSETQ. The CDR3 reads CASSPWGLAGSYEQYF. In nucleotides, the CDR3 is TGCGCCAGCAGCCCATGGGGCCTAGCGGGGTCCTACGAGCAGTACTTC.

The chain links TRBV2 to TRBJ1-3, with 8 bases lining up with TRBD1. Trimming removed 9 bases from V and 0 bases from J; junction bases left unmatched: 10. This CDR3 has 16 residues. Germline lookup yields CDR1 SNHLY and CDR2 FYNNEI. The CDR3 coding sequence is TGTGCCAGGGACGCTCCGGGACAGGACTCTGGAAACACCATATATTTT. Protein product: CARDAPGQDSGNTIYF.

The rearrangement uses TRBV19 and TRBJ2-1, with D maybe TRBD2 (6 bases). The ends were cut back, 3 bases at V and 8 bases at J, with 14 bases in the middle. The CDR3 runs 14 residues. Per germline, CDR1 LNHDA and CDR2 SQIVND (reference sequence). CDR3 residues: CASSIVAGFDEQFF. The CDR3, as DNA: TGTGCCAGTAGTATCGTGGCGGGGTTCGATGAGCAGTTCTTC.

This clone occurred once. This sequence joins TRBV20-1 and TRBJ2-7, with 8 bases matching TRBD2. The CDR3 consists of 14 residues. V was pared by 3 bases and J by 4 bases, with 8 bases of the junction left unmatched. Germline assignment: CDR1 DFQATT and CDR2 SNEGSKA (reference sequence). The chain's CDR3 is CSASRPSGSYEQYF. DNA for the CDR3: TGCAGTGCTAGTCGACCCAGCGGGAGTTACGAGCAGTACTTC.

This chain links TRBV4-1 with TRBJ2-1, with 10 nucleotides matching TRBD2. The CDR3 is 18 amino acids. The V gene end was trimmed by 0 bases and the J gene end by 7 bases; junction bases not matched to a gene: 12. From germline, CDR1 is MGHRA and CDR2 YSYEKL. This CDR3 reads CASSQDLLAGKKANEQFF. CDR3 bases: TGCGCCAGCAGCCAAGATTTACTAGCGGGAAAAAAGGCGAATGAGCAGTTCTTC.

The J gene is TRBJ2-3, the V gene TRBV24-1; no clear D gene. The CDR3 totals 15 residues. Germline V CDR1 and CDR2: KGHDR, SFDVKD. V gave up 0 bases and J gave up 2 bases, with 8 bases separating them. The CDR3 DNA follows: TGTGCCACCAGTGATTTGCGCCAGAACACAGATACGCAGTATTTT. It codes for CATSDLRQNTDTQYF.

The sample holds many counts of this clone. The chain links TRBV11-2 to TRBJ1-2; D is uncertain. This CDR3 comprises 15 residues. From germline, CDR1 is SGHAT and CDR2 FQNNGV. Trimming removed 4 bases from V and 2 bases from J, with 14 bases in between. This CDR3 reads CASSSLRRENYGYTF. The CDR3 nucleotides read TGTGCCAGCAGCTCGCTTAGGAGGGAGAACTATGGCTACACCTTC.

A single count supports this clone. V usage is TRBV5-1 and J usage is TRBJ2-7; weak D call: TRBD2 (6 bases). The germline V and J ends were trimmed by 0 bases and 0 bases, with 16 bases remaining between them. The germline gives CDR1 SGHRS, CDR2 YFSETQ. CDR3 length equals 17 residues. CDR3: CASSLEVRDSGSYEQYF. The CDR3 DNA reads TGCGCCAGCAGCTTGGAGGTTCGGGATAGCGGCTCCTACGAGCAGTACTTC.

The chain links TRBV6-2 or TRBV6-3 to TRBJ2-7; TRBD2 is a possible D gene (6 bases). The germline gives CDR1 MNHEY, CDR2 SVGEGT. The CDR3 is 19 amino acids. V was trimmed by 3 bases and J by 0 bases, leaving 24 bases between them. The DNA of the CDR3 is TGTGCCAGCAGTTATTCCAAGCGGGCCGTGAGTCGGCGCTCCTACGAGCAGTACTTC. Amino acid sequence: CASSYSKRAVSRRSYEQYF.